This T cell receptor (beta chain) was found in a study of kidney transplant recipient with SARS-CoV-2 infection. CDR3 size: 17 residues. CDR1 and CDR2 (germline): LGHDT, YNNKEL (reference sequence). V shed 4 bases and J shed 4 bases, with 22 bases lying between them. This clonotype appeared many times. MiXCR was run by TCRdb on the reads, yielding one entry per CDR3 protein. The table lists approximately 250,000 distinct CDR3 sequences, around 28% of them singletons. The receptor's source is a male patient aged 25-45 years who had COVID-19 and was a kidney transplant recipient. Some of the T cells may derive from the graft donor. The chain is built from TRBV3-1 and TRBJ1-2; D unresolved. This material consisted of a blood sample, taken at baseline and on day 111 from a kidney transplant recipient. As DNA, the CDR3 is TGTGCCAGCAGCCGTGGCTTCACCCTTCGAAAGACCTATGGCTACACCTTC. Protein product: CASSRGFTLRKTYGYTF. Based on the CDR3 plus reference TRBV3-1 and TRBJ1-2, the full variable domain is DTAVSQTPKYLVTQMGNDKSIKCEQNLGHDTMYWYKQDSKKFLKIMFSYNNKELIINETVPNRFSPKSPDKAHLNLHINSLELGDSAVYFCASSRGFTLRKTYGYTFGSGTRLTVV.